This T cell receptor (beta chain) was captured in a study of blood T cell repertoires in COVID-19. Study at large: PBMCs, B-cell-depleted T cells, or T cells provided the cDNA or gDNA that made up the material.

Study processing details: Using reference gene primer amplification, nucleated cell counts were estimated. TCRdb's copy holds only in-frame clones and misses some; the assay was immunoSEQ multiplex PCR. V and J calls and clone size come straight from that table; D and trimming were deduced from the DNA. This repertoire shows around 300,000 clones, around nine tenths found once; its top ten account for 2% to 2.5%. The CDR3 loop spans 15 amino acids. The germline V gene has CDR1 MDHEN and CDR2 SYDVKM. With 3 bases clipped from V and 0 bases from J, the junction kept 3 bases outside the gene matches. Participants, about 18 to 89 years old, spanned approximately 26 US areas.

This clonotype was obtained from a woman aged 60-75 years in a cohort exposed to, infected with or recovered from COVID-19 (not recorded which). This chain connects TRBV28 to TRBJ2-3; 7 nucleotides agree with TRBD1. The specimen was PBMCs or T cells enriched from blood (not recorded which). The CDR3 DNA sequence: TGTGCCAGCAGTTTCCGGGACAGAAGCACAGATACGCAGTATTTT. Its translation: CASSFRDRSTDTQYF.